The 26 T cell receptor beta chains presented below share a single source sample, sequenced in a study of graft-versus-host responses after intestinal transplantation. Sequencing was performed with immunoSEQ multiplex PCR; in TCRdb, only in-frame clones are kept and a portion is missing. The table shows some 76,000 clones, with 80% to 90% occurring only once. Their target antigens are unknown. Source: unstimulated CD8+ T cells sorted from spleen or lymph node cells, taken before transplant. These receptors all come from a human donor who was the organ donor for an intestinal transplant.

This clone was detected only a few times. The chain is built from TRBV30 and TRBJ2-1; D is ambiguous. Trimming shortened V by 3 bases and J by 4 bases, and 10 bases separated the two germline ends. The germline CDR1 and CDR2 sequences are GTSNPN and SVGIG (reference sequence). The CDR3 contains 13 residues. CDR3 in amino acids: CAWRGLGYNEQFF. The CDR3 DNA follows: TGTGCCTGGAGGGGCTTAGGATACAATGAGCAGTTCTTC.

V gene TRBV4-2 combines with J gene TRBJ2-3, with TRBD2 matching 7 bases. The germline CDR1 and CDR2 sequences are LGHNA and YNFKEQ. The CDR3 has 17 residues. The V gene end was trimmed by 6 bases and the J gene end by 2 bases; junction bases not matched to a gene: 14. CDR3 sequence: CASSQPVRDYSTDTQYF. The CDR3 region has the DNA TGTGCCAGCAGTCAACCCGTCCGGGACTACTCCACAGATACGCAGTATTTT.

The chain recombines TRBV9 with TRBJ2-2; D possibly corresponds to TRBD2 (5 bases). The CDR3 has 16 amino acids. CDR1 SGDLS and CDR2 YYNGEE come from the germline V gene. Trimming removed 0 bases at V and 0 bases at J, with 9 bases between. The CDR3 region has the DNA TGTGCCAGCAGCGTAGGAAGGACTCCGAACACCGGGGAGCTGTTTTTT. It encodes CASSVGRTPNTGELFF.

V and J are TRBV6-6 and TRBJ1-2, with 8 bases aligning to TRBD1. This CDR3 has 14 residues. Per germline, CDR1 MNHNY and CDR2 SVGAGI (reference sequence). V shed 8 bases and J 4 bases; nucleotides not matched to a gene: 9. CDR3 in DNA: TGTGCCAGCGCAACGGACAGGGAAGGCTATGGCTACACCTTC. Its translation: CASATDREGYGYTF.

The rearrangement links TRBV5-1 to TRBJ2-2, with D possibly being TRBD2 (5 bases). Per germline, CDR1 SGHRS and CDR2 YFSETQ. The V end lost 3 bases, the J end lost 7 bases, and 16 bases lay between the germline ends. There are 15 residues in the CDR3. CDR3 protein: CASSSLGVGGGELFF. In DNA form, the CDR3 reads TGCGCCAGCAGCTCGCTTGGGGTCGGAGGCGGGGAGCTGTTTTTT.

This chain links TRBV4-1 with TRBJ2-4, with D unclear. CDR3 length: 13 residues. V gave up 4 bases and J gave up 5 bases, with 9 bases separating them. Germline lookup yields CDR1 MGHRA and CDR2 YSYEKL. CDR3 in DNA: TGCGCCAGCAGCCGAGTTGGCGAAAACATTCAGTACTTC. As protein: CASSRVGENIQYF.

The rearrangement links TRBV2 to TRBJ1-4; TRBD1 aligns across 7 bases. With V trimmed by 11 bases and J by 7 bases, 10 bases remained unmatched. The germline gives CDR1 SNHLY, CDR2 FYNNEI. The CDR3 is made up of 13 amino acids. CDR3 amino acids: CARRDSNSEKLFF. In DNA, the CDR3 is TGTGCCCGCCGGGACAGCAATAGTGAAAAACTGTTTTTT.

The CDR3 protein is CASSDGGAGNSPLHF. The CDR3 DNA is TGTGCCAGCAGCGATGGAGGGGCGGGTAATTCACCCCTCCACTTT. The chain uses TRBV9 and TRBJ1-6; TRBD1 might be the D (5 bases). CDR1 SGDLS and CDR2 YYNGEE come from the germline V gene. The CDR3 runs to 15 residues. V lost 3 bases, J lost 6 bases, and 13 bases lay in between.

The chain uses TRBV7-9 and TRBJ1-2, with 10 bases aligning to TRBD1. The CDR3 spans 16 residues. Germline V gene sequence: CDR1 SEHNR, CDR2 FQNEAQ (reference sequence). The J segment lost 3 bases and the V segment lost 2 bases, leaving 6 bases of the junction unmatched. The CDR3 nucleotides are TGTGCCAGCAGCTTACGGGACAGGGGAGAGGACTATGGCTACACCTTC. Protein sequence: CASSLRDRGEDYGYTF.

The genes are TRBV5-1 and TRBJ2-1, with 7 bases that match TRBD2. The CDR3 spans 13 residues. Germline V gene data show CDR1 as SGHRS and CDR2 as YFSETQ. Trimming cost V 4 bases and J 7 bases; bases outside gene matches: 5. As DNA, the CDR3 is TGCGCCAGCAGCCCCGTGGGGGGGAATGAGCAGTTCTTC. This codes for CASSPVGGNEQFF.

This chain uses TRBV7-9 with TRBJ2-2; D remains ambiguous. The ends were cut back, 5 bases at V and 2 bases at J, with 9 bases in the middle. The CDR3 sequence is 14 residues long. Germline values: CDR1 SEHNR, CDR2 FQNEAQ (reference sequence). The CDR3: CASSPSPNTGELFF. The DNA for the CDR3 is TGTGCCAGCAGCCCTTCCCCAAACACCGGGGAGCTGTTTTTT.

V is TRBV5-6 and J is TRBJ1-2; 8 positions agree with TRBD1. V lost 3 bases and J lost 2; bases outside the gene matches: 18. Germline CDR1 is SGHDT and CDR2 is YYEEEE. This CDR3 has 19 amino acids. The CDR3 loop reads CASSSNYPADRVENYGYTF. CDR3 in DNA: TGTGCCAGCAGCTCCAACTACCCCGCGGACAGGGTAGAGAACTATGGCTACACCTTC.

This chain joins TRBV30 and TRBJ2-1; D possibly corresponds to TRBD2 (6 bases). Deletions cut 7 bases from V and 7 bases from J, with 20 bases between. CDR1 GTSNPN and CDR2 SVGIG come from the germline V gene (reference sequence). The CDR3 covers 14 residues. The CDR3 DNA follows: TGTGCCTTGACTCCAAATGGGGGGTTGAATGAGCAGTTCTTC. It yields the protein CALTPNGGLNEQFF.

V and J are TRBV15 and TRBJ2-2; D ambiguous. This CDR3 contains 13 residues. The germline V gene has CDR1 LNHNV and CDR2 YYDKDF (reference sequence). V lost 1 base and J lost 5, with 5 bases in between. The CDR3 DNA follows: TGTGCCACCAGCAGAGCGGCGACCGGGGAGCTGTTTTTT. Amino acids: CATSRAATGELFF.

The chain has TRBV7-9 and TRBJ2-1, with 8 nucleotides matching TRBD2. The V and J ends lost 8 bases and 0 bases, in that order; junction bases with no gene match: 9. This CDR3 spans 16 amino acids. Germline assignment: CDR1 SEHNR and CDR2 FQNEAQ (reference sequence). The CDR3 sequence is CASGRIGGASYNEQFF. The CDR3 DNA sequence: TGTGCCAGCGGTCGTATCGGGGGGGCCTCCTACAATGAGCAGTTCTTC.

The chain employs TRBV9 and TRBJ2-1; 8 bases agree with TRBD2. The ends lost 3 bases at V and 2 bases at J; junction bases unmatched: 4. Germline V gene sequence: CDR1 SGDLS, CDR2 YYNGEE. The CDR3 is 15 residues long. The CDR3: CASSAEGLAYNEQFF. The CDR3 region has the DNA TGTGCCAGCAGCGCCGAGGGACTAGCCTACAATGAGCAGTTCTTC.

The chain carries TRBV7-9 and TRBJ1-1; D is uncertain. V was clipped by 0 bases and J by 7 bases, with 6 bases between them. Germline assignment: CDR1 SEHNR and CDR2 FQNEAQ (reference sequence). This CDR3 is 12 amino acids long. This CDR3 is CASSLAKGEAFF. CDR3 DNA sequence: TGTGCCAGCAGCTTAGCGAAGGGTGAAGCTTTCTTT. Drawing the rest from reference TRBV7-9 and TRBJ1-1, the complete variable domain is DTGVSQNPRHKITKRGQNVTFRCDPISEHNRLYWYRQTLGQGPEFLTYFQNEAQLEKSRLLSDRFSAERPKGSFSTLEIQRTEQGDSAMYLCASSLAKGEAFFGQGTRLTVV.

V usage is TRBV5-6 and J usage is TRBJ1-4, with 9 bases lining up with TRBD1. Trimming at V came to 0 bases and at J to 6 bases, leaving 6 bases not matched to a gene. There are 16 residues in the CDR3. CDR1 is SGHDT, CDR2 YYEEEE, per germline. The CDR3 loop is CASSLDRGRWDEKLFF. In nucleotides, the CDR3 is TGTGCCAGCAGCTTGGACAGGGGGCGGTGGGATGAAAAACTGTTTTTT.

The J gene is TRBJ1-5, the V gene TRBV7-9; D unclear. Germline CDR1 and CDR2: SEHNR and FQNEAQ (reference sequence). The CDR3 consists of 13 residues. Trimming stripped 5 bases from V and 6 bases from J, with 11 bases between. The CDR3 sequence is CASSHRGGQPQHF. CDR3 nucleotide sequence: TGTGCCAGCAGCCACCGGGGAGGTCAGCCCCAGCATTTT.

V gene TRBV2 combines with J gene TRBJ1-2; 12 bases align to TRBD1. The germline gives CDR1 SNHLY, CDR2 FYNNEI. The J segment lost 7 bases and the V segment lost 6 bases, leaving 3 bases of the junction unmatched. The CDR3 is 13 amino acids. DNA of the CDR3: TGTGCCAGCAGGGGGACAGGGGGCTTTGGCTACACCTTC. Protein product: CASRGTGGFGYTF.

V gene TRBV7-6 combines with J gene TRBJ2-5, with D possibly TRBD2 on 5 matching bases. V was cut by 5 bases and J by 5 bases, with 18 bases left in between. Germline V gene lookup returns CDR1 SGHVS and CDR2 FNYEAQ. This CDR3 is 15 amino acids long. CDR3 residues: CASSPNYARRETQYF. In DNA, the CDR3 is TGTGCCAGCAGCCCGAATTATGCTAGGAGGGAGACCCAGTACTTC.

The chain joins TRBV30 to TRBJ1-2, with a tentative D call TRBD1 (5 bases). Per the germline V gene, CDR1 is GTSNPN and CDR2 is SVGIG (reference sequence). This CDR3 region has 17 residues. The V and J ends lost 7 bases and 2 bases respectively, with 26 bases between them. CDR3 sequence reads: CAYTPGRTPTGNYGYTF. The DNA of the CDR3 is TGTGCCTATACACCAGGGAGAACTCCGACCGGAAACTATGGCTACACCTTC.

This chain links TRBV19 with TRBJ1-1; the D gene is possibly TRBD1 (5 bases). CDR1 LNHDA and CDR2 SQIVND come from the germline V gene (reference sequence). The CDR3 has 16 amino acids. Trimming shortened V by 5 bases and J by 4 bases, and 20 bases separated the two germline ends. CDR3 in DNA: TGTGCCAGTAGTCCCGGGGGGACGATTGTTGGCACTGAAGCTTTCTTT. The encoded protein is CASSPGGTIVGTEAFF.

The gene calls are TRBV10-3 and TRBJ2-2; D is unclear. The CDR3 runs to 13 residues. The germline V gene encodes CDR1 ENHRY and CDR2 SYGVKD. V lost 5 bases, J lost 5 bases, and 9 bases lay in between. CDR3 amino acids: CAISTPGTGELFF. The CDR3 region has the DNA TGTGCCATCAGTACCCCAGGAACCGGGGAGCTGTTTTTT.

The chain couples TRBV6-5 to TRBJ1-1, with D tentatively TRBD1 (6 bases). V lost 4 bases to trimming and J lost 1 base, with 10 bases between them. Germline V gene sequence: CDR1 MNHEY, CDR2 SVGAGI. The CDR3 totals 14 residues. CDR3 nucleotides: TGTGCCAGCAGTTGGGAGGGGGAGAACACTGAAGCTTTCTTT. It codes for CASSWEGENTEAFF.

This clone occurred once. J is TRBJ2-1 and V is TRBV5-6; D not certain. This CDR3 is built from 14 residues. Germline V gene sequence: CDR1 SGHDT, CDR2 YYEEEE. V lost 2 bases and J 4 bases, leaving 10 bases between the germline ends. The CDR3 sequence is CASSFSQPYNEQFF. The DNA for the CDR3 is TGTGCCAGCAGCTTTTCTCAGCCGTACAATGAGCAGTTCTTC.